These T cell receptor beta chains were read from a single sample in a study of blood T cell repertoires in COVID-19. Here immunoSEQ multiplex PCR was the method, and the copy in TCRdb shows in-frame clones only, minus some. This table has nearly 100,000 clones, less than 90% appearing once. The source material was peripheral blood. These receptors were taken from a man at least 80 years old with acute or convalescent COVID-19. The CDR3 runs from the conserved cysteine through the conserved F or W. A D gene is named only where the DNA matches it firmly. Clone size is given for some rows only: seen once, a few or many times, or a class if the clone is expanded.

J gene,D gene,V gene,clone size,CDR3 protein,CDR3 DNA
TRBJ2-2,TRBD2,TRBV4-3,.,CASSQEIAASGRTNTGELFF,TGCGCCAGCAGCCAAGAGATTGCGGCTAGCGGGAGGACGAACACCGGGGAGCTGTTTTTT
TRBJ1-6,TRBD1,TRBV11-2,once,CASSASGGSPLHF,TGTGCCAGCAGCGCGTCAGGGGGTTCACCCCTCCACTTT
TRBJ2-2,TRBD1,TRBV6-4,.,CASSDGTGAGELFF,TGTGCCAGCAGTGACGGGACAGGGGCCGGGGAGCTGTTTTTT
TRBJ2-1,TRBD1,TRBV4-3,.,CASSQGTGLPNEQFF,TGCGCCAGCAGCCAAGGGACAGGGCTCCCTAATGAGCAGTTCTTC
TRBJ2-1,.,TRBV6-6,once,CASSPGGLPGYNEQFF,TGTGCCAGCAGTCCCGGGGGACTCCCAGGCTACAATGAGCAGTTCTTC
TRBJ1-1,TRBD1,TRBV5-1,.,CASSRSQGETEAFF,TGCGCCAGCAGCCGCTCGCAGGGGGAAACTGAAGCTTTCTTT
TRBJ2-5,.,TRBV6-2/TRBV6-3,.,CASSRRDFRFETQYF,TGTGCCAGCAGTCGGCGGGACTTTCGCTTCGAGACCCAGTACTTC
TRBJ1-1,.,TRBV6-2/TRBV6-3,.,CASSIGVSTEAFF,TGTGCCAGCAGCATAGGGGTTTCCACTGAAGCTTTCTTT
TRBJ1-5,TRBD1,TRBV12-3/TRBV12-4,.,CASSRDRAQPQHF,TGTGCCAGCAGCCGGGACAGGGCTCAGCCCCAGCATTTT
TRBJ1-6,.,TRBV7-2,.,CASRQDSSNSPLHF,TGTGCCAGCAGGCAGGACAGCTCTAATTCACCCCTCCACTTT
TRBJ2-7,TRBD1,TRBV11-1,.,CASSPDRVSSYEQYF,TGTGCCAGCAGCCCGGACAGGGTGAGCTCCTACGAGCAGTACTTC
TRBJ1-5,.,TRBV15,.,CATSEAGWGNQPQHF,TGTGCCACCAGTGAGGCGGGATGGGGCAATCAGCCCCAGCATTTT
TRBJ2-5,.,TRBV7-2,.,CASSLTRVQETQYF,TGTGCCAGCAGCTTAACCAGGGTCCAAGAGACCCAGTACTTC
TRBJ2-1,TRBD2,TRBV15,.,CATSRPDGGADEQFF,TGTGCCACCAGCAGACCGGACGGGGGGGCCGATGAGCAGTTCTTC
TRBJ2-6,TRBD2,TRBV5-4,.,CAFGLAAAGGANVLTF,TGTGCCTTTGGACTAGCGGCCGCCGGCGGGGCCAACGTCCTGACTTTC
TRBJ2-1,.,TRBV30,.,CAWSGRGDPNEQFF,TGTGCCTGGAGTGGCAGGGGGGACCCCAATGAGCAGTTCTTC
TRBJ2-1,TRBD1,TRBV9,.,CASSVGTGDYNEQFF,TGTGCCAGCAGCGTAGGGACAGGGGATTACAATGAGCAGTTCTTC